This TCR beta chain appears in the sequencing data of a study of cytomegalovirus exposure and HLA in healthy donors. Whole-study results and caveats: Sequences of the TCR beta chain were said to predict the HLA-A and HLA-B alleles of most subjects accurately.

V lost 0 bases and J 4 bases, leaving 9 bases between the germline ends. This CDR3 region has 14 residues. Per the germline V gene, CDR1 is SGHVS and CDR2 is FQNEAQ. It was with 60 Vbeta and 13 Jbeta primers that the PCR ran. Assay: immunoSEQ multiplex PCR; the TCRdb copy retains only in-frame clones and omits some. The sample records some 100,000 clones, approximately 80% being singletons. A note on this clone: The antigen is undetermined.

This chain joins TRBV7-8 and TRBJ1-2; no clear D gene. The origin of this receptor is a man aged 50-59 years in good health and CMV-seropositive. Sequencing was performed on PBMCs. The CDR3 DNA follows: TGTGCCAGCAGCTTAGCGGGAGGGCCCTATGGCTACACCTTC. This encodes CASSLAGGPYGYTF.